These T cell receptor beta chains were read from a single sample in a study of regulatory T cells in long-lasting Graves disease. One entry per CDR3 protein, called by TCRdb with MiXCR from the multiplex PCR reads. Found here are approximately 540,000 distinct CDR3 sequences, around 12% of them singletons; the top ten hold approximately 9.6%. These data are also associated with another study on T cells in Graves' hyperthyroidism and ophthalmopathy.

The sequencing here drew on peripheral blood mononuclear cells (PBMCs), taken at new diagnosis, from a patient treated with antithyroid drugs. Source of these receptors: a woman younger than 45 with Graves disease. CDR3s include the opening cysteine and the closing phenylalanine or tryptophan. The D gene is left open where the match is weak. Part of the rows lack a size; the others show once, few, many or a class for expanded clones.

V gene: TRBV12-3/TRBV12-4
clone size: many
D gene: NA
J gene: TRBJ1-5
CDR3 protein: CASSLGPRGQPQHF
CDR3 DNA: TGTGCCAGCAGCCTTGGCCCCAGAGGGCAGCCCCAGCATTTT

V gene: TRBV11-2
clone size: many
D gene: NA
J gene: TRBJ1-1
CDR3 protein: CASSLARSTGAFF
CDR3 DNA: TGTGCCAGCAGCTTAGCTCGCAGCACTGGAGCTTTCTTT

V gene: TRBV30
clone size: many
D gene: NA
J gene: TRBJ1-2
CDR3 protein: CAWSRPPAYTF
CDR3 DNA: TGTGCCTGGAGTCGTCCCCCGGCGTACACCTTC

V gene: TRBV10-2
clone size: few
D gene: TRBD1
J gene: TRBJ2-2
CDR3 protein: CASSVQGSAGELFF
CDR3 DNA: TGCGCCAGCAGCGTACAGGGGAGCGCCGGGGAGCTGTTTTTT

V gene: TRBV6-2/TRBV6-3
clone size: many
D gene: NA
J gene: TRBJ2-1
CDR3 protein: CASIPRGSYNEQFF
CDR3 DNA: TGTGCCAGCATCCCACGGGGCTCCTACAATGAGCAGTTCTTC

V gene: TRBV10-3
clone size: many
D gene: NA
J gene: TRBJ2-2
CDR3 protein: CAISESSQGELFF
CDR3 DNA: TGTGCCATCAGTGAGTCGTCGCAGGGGGAGCTGTTTTTT

V gene: TRBV6-2/TRBV6-3
clone size: NA
D gene: TRBD1
J gene: TRBJ2-7
CDR3 protein: CASSYGTGEVGEQYF
CDR3 DNA: TGTGCCAGCAGTTACGGGACAGGGGAAGTCGGCGAGCAGTACTTC

V gene: TRBV5-1
clone size: many
D gene: TRBD2
J gene: TRBJ2-1
CDR3 protein: CASSLAWLAGVEYEQFF
CDR3 DNA: TGCGCCAGCAGCTTGGCCTGGCTAGCGGGAGTAGAGTATGAGCAGTTCTTC

V gene: TRBV15
clone size: NA
D gene: NA
J gene: TRBJ2-7
CDR3 protein: CATSRPGGIGEQYF
CDR3 DNA: TGTGCCACCAGCAGGCCTGGGGGGATCGGCGAGCAGTACTTC

V gene: TRBV12-3/TRBV12-4
clone size: NA
D gene: NA
J gene: TRBJ2-5
CDR3 protein: CASTPPRETETQYF
CDR3 DNA: TGTGCCAGCACCCCCCCGCGAGAGACCGAGACCCAGTACTTC

V gene: TRBV9
clone size: NA
D gene: NA
J gene: TRBJ2-7
CDR3 protein: CASSPRRSSSYEQYF
CDR3 DNA: TGTGCCAGCAGCCCCCGTAGGAGTAGCTCCTACGAGCAGTACTTC